This TCR beta chain was captured by sequencing in a study of blood T cell repertoires in COVID-19. Libraries were prepared by immunoSEQ multiplex PCR; TCRdb keeps only in-frame clonotypes and omits some of them. Found here are under 500,000 clones, 87% of them singletons; the top ten hold roughly 1.8%. V shed 5 bases and J 3 bases; nucleotides not matched to a gene: 19. The CDR3 covers 19 residues. The germline CDR1 and CDR2 sequences are SEHNR and FQNEAQ (reference sequence). The sequencing sample was made of PBMCs or T cells enriched from blood (not recorded which). This sequence joins TRBV7-9 and TRBJ1-2; 9 positions match TRBD1. The receptor was derived from a woman between 18 and 30 years old with acute COVID-19. The CDR3 DNA follows: TGTGCCAGCAGCCCGCAATTCCCCAACCCGTGGACAGGGGACTATGGCTACACCTTC. Protein sequence: CASSPQFPNPWTGDYGYTF.